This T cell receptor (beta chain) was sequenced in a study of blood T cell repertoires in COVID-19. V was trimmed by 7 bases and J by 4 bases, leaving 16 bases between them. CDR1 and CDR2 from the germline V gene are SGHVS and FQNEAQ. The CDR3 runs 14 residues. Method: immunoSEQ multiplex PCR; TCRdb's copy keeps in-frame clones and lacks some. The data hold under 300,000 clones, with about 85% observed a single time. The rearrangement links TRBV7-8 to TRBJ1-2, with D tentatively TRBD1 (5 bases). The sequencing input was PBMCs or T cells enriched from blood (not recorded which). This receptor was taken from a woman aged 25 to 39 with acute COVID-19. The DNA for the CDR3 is TGTGCCAGCACCCTAGGTCTCGGGGGCTATGGCTACACCTTC. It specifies CASTLGLGGYGYTF.